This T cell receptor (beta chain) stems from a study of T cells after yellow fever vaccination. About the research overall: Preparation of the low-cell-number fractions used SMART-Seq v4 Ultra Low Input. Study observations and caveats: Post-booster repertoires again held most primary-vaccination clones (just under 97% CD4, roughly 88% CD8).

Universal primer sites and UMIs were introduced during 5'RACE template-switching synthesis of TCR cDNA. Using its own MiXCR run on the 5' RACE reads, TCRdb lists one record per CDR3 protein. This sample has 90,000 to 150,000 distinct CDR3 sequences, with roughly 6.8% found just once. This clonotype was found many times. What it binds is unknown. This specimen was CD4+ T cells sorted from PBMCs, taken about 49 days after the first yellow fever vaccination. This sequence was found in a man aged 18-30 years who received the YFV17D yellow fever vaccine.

This CDR3 is CSASEGGGNQPQHF. The CDR3 region has the DNA TGCAGTGCTAGTGAAGGAGGGGGCAATCAGCCCCAGCATTTT. This chain links TRBV20-1 with TRBJ1-5; D is possibly TRBD1 (5 bases). This CDR3 contains 14 residues. Trimming took off 3 bases at V and 2 bases at J, with 11 bases between the two ends. Germline V CDR1 and CDR2: DFQATT, SNEGSKA (reference sequence).